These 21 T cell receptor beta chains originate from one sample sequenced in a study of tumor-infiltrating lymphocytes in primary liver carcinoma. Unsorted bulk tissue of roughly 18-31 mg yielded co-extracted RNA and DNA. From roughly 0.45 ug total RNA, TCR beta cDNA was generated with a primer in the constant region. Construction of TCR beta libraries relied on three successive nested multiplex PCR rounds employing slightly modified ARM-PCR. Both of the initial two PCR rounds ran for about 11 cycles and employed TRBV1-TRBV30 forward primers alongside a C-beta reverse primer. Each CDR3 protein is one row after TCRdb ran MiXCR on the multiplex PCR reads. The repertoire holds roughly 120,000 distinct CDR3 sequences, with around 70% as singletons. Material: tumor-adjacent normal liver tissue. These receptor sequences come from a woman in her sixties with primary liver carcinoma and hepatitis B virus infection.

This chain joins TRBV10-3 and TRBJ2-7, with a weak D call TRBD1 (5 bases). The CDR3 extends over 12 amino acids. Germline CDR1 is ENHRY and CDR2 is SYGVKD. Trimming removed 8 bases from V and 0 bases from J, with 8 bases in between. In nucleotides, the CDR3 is TGTGCCATCCGACAGTACTCCTACGAGCAGTACTTC. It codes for CAIRQYSYEQYF.

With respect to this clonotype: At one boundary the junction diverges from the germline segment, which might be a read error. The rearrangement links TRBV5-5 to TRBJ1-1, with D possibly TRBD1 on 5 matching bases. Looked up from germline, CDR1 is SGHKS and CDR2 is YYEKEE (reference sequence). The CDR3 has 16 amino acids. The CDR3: CANSLKGWGWNTETFF. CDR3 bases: TGTGCCAACAGCTTAAAAGGCTGGGGGTGGAACACTGAAACTTTCTTT.

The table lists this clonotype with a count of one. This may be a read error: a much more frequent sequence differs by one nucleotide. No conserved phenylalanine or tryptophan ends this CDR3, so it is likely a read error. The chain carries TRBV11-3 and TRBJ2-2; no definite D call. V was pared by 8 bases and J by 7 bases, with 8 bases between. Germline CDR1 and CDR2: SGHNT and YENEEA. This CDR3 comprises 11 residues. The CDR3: CASSPGGELFI. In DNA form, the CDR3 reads TGTGCCAGCTCCCCAGGCGGGGAGCTGTTTATT.

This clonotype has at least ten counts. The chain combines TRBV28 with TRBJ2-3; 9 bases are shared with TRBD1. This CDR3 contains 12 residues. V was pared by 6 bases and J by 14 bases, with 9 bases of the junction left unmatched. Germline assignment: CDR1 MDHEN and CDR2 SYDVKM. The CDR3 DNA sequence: TGTGCCAGCAGCTCCCTCCGGGACAGGGCGTATTTT. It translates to CASSSLRDRAYF.

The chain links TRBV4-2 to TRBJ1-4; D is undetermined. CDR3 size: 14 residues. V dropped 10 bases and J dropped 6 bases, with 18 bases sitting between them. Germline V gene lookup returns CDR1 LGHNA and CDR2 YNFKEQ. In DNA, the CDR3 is TGTGCCAATAGCCCGTCGGCCCGGGATGAAAAACTGTTTTTT. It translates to CANSPSARDEKLFF.

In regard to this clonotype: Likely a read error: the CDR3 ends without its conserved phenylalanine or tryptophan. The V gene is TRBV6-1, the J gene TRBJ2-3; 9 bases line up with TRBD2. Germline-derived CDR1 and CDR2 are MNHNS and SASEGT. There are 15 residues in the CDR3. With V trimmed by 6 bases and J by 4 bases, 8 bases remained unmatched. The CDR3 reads CASSALAGRSDTQYL. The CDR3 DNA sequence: TGTGCCAGCAGCGCGCTAGCGGGAAGATCAGATACGCAGTATTTG.

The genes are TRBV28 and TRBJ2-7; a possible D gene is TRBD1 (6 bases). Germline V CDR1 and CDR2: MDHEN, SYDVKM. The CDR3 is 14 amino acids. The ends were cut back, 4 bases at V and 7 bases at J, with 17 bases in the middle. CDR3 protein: CASSWGGTWGEQYF. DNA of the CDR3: TGTGCCAGCAGTTGGGGTGGGACATGGGGTGAGCAGTACTTC.

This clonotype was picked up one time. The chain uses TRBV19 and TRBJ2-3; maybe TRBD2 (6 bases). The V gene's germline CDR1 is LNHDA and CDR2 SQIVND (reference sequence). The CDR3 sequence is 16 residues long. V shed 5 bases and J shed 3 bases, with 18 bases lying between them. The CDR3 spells CASSSGVSGVTDTQYF. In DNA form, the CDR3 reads TGTGCCAGTAGTTCTGGAGTATCGGGAGTAACAGATACGCAGTATTTT.

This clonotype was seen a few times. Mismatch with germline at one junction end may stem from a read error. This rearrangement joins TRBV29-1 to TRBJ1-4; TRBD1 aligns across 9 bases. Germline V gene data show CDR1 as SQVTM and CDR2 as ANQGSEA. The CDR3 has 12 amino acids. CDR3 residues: CSDGQGNEKVFF. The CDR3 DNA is TGCAGCGACGGACAGGGGAATGAAAAAGTGTTTTTT.

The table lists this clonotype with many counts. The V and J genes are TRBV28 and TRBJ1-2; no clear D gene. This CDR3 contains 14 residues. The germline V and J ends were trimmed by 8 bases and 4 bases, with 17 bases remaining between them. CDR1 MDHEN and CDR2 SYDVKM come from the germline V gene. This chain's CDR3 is CASSSGLATYGYTF. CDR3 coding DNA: TGTGCCAGCTCCTCCGGACTTGCTACCTATGGCTACACCTTC.

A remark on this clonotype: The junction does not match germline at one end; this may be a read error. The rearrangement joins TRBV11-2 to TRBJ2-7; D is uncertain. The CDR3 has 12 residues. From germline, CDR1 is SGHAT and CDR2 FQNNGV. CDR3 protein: CASSPPSHEQYF. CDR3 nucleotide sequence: TGTGCCAGCAGTCCTCCCTCCCACGAGCAGTACTTC.

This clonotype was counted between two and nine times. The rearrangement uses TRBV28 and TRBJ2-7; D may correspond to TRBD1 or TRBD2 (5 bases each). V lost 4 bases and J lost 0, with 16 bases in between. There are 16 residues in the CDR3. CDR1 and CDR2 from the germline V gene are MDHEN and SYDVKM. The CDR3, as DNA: TGTGCCAGCAGTTCCCCCGGGACCGCGAGCTCCTACGAGCAGTACTTC. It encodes CASSSPGTASSYEQYF.

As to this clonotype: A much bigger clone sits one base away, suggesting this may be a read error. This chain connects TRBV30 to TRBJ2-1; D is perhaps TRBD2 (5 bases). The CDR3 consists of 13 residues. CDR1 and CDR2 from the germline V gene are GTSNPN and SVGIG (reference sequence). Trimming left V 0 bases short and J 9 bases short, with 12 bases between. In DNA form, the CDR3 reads TGTGCCTGGAGTGTACCTCGGGGAAGTGAGCAGTTCTTC. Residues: CAWSVPRGSEQFF.

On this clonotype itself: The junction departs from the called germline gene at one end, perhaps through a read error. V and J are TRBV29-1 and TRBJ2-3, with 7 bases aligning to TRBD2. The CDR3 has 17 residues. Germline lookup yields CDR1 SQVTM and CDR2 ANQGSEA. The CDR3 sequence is CGVEGWLAESNTDTQYF. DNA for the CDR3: TGCGGCGTTGAAGGTTGGCTAGCGGAAAGCAACACAGATACGCAGTATTTT.

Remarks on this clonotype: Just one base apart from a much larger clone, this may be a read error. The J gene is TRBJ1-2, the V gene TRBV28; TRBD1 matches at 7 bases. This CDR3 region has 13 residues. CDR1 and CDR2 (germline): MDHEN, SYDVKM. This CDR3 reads CVSSSAGGHGYTF. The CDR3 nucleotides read TGTGTCAGCAGTTCGGCAGGGGGGCATGGCTACACCTTC.

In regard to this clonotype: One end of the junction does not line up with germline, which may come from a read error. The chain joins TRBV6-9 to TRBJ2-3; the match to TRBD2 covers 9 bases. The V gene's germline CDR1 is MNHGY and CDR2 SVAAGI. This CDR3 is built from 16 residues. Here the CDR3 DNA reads TGTGCCAGTAGTTACGGGGCTAGCGGGAACCCAGATACGCAGTATTTT. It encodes CASSYGASGNPDTQYF.

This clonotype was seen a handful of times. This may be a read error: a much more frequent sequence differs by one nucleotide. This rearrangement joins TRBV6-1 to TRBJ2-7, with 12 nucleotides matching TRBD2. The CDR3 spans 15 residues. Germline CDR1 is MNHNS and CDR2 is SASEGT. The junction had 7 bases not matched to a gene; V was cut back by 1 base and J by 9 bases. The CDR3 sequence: CASSEETSGSWGQYF. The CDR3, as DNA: TGTGCCAGCAGTGAAGAGACTAGCGGGAGTTGGGGGCAGTACTTC.

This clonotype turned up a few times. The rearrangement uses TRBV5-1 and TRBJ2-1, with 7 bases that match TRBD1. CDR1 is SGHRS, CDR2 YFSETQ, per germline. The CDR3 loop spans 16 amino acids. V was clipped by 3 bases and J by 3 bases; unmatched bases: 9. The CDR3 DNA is TGCGCCAGCAGCTCGCAGGGGGATGATGGCTACAATGAGCAGTTCTTC. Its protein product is CASSSQGDDGYNEQFF.

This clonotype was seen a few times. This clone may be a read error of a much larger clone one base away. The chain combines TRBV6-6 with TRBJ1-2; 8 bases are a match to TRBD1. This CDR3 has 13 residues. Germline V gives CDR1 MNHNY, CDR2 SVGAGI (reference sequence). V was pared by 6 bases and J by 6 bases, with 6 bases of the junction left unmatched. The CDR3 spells CASRMDRADGYTF. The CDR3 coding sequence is TGTGCCAGCAGAATGGACAGGGCTGATGGCTACACCTTC.

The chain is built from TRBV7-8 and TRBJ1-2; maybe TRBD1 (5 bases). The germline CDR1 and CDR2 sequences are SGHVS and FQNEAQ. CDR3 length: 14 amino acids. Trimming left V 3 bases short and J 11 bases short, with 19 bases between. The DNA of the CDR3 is TGTGCCAGCAGCTTCGGACGGACAAACTATAGATACACCTTC. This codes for CASSFGRTNYRYTF.

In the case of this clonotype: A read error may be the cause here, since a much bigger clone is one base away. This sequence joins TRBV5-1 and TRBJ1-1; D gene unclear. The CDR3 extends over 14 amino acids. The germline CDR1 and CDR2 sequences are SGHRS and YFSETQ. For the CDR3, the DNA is TGCGCCAGCAGCCCGCTGACCGATATCACTGAAACTTTCTTT. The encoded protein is CASSPLTDITETFF.